These T cell receptor beta chains were read from a single sample in a study of cytomegalovirus exposure and HLA in healthy donors. Data came from immunoSEQ multiplex PCR; TCRdb stores just in-frame clones and leaves some out. The repertoire holds around 150,000 clones, over 75% seen once, with 1.9% in the top ten. The sequenced sample was PBMCs. The receptor source for this set is a woman under 30 in good health and CMV-seronegative. Each CDR3 is given with its conserved first and last residue. The D gene is left open where the match is weak. Expanded clones are given a class, and other clones once, few, many or no size at all.

.	TRBD1	TRBV5-4	TRBJ1-2	TGTGCCAGCAGTCCTAAATCGGGACAGGGAATCTATGGCTACACCTTC	CASSPKSGQGIYGYTF
.	.	TRBV12-5	TRBJ1-2	TGTGCTAGTGGTTTTCGGGGTGCCTATGGCTACACCTTC	CASGFRGAYGYTF
few	.	TRBV7-3	TRBJ2-7	TGTGCCAGCAGCTGGTTACAGGGCTACGAGCAGTACTTC	CASSWLQGYEQYF
few	TRBD1	TRBV2	TRBJ1-1	TGTGCCAGCAGTGAACCCCGGGACAGGGGGAGTCGGACTGAAGCTTTCTTT	CASSEPRDRGSRTEAFF
.	.	TRBV19	TRBJ2-4	TGTGCCAGTCGATTCAGGGGGACTGCCAAAAACATTCAGTACTTC	CASRFRGTAKNIQYF
once	.	TRBV28	TRBJ2-7	TGTGCCAGCAGCTGGGTGGGCAGCAATACCTACGAGCAGTACTTC	CASSWVGSNTYEQYF
.	TRBD2	TRBV5-1	TRBJ2-5	TGCGCCAGCAGCGAACTAGCGGGAGGGCCTGAGACCCAGTACTTC	CASSELAGGPETQYF
.	TRBD1	TRBV7-3	TRBJ1-1	TGTGCCAGCTCAAGGGGTCCGGGACAGGGGGTTTCTGAAGCTTTCTTT	CASSRGPGQGVSEAFF
.	TRBD1	TRBV28	TRBJ2-7	TGTGCCAGCACGGGACAGGGATCTCCCTACGAGCAGTACTTC	CASTGQGSPYEQYF
.	TRBD2	TRBV9	TRBJ2-5	TGTGCCAGCAGCGTAGCCTCCGGGGTAGCGGGAGGACAAGAGACCCAGTACTTC	CASSVASGVAGGQETQYF
.	.	TRBV7-9	TRBJ1-1	TGTGCCAGCAGCTTTCAGGGGAACACCGAAGCTTTCTTT	CASSFQGNTEAFF
once	TRBD2	TRBV11-1	TRBJ2-7	TGTGCCAGCAGCTTAGAGGCTAGCGGCAACTACGAGCAGTACTTC	CASSLEASGNYEQYF
.	TRBD1	TRBV5-4	TRBJ2-2	TGTGCCAGCAGCTCAGGACAGGGAGTCACCGGGGAGCTGTTTTTT	CASSSGQGVTGELFF
once	.	TRBV2	TRBJ2-6	TGTGCCAGCAGTCTCTACTATGTTATCCTATCTGGGGCCAACGTCCTGACTTTC	CASSLYYVILSGANVLTF